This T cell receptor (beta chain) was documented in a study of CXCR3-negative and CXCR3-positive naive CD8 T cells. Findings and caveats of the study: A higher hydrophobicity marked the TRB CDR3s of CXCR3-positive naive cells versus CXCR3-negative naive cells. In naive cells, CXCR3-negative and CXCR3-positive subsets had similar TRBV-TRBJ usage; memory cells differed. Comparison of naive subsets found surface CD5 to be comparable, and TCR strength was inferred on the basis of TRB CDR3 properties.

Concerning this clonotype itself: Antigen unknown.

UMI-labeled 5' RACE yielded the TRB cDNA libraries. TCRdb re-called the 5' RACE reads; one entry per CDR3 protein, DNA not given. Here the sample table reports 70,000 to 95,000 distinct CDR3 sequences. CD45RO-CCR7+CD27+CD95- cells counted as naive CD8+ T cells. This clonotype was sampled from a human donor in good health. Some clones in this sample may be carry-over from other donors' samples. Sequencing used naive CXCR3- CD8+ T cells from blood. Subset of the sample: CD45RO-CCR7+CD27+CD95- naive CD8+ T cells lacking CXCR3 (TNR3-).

The CDR3 loop reads CASSNGSRSGETQYF. This sequence joins TRBV12-3 or TRBV12-4 and TRBJ2-5. This CDR3 spans 15 amino acids.